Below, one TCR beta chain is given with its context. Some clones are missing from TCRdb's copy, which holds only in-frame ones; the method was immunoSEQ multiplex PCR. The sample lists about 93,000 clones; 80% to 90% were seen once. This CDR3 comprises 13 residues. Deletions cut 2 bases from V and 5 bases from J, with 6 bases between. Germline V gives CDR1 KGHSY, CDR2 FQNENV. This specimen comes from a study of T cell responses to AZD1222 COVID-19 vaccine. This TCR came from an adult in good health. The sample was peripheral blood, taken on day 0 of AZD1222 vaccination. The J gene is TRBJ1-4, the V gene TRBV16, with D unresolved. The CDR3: CASSQTLNEKLFF. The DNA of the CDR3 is TGTGCCAGCAGCCAAACATTAAATGAAAAACTGTTTTTT.